The 20 T cell receptor beta chains in this list originate from one sample, sequenced in a study of blood T cell repertoires in COVID-19. TCRdb's copy holds only in-frame clones and misses some; the assay was immunoSEQ multiplex PCR. The table lists some 180,000 clones, roughly 88% of them singletons. The specimen was peripheral blood. These receptors were taken from a man between 18 and 35 years old with COVID-19, enrolled during active disease.

The J gene is TRBJ2-7, the V gene TRBV4-1; no definite D call. The CDR3 spans 16 residues. Germline V gene lookup returns CDR1 MGHRA and CDR2 YSYEKL. Trimming removed 2 bases at V and 0 bases at J, with 14 bases between. The DNA for the CDR3 is TGCGCCAGCAGCCAAATTCTGGCGGCTAGCTCCTACGAGCAGTACTTC. This sequence encodes CASSQILAASSYEQYF.

The gene calls are TRBV4-1 and TRBJ1-4; D is uncertain. This CDR3 has 13 amino acids. The V gene's germline CDR1 is MGHRA and CDR2 YSYEKL. The V end was cut by 1 base, the J end by 8 bases, with 8 bases between. The CDR3 region is CASSQVPGEKLFF. CDR3 sequence (DNA): TGCGCCAGCAGCCAAGTTCCGGGAGAAAAACTGTTTTTT.

The rearrangement links TRBV14 to TRBJ2-3; D perhaps matches TRBD2 (9 bases). This CDR3 has 20 residues. Germline V gene data show CDR1 as SGHDN and CDR2 as FVKESK. V was clipped by 2 bases and J by 0 bases, with 24 bases between them. The CDR3 loop is CASSQTGQGDLAGSTDTQYF. CDR3 DNA: TGTGCCAGCAGCCAAACTGGACAGGGAGACCTAGCGGGAAGCACAGATACGCAGTATTTT.

This chain uses TRBV5-5 with TRBJ2-6, with D perhaps TRBD1 (6 bases). In germline, CDR1 is SGHKS, CDR2 YYEKEE (reference sequence). The CDR3 is 18 residues long. With 4 bases removed from V and 4 bases from J, the gap between germline ends came to 21 bases. The CDR3 nucleotides read TGTGCCAGCAGCATAGGACAGTTTTTGGAACTGGGGGCCAACGTCCTGACTTTC. Encoded protein: CASSIGQFLELGANVLTF. The full variable domain, with the rest looked up from reference TRBV5-5 and TRBJ2-6, is DAGVTQSPTHLIKTRGQQVTLRCSPISGHKSVSWYQQVLGQGPQFIFQYYEKEERGRGNFPDRFSARQFPNYSSELNVNALLLGDSALYLCASSIGQFLELGANVLTFGAGSRLTVL.

This chain joins TRBV5-4 and TRBJ2-1, with 7 bases aligning to TRBD2. Germline CDR1 SGHNT, CDR2 YYREEE (reference sequence). This CDR3 contains 15 residues. Germline trimming cut 0 bases from V and 1 base from J; bases unmatched to any gene: 1. As DNA, the CDR3 is TGTGCCAGCAGCTTGGGCGGGGGTTCCTACAATGAGCAGTTCTTC. Encoded protein: CASSLGGGSYNEQFF.

The chain links TRBV29-1 to TRBJ2-7, with 8 bases matching TRBD2. Germline trimming cut 7 bases from V and 3 bases from J; bases unmatched to any gene: 8. The CDR3 sequence is 13 residues long. Germline V lookup: CDR1 SQVTM, CDR2 ANQGSEA. CDR3 sequence (DNA): TGCAGCGCCATCGGGGGGGACCACTACGAGCAGTACTTC. Its translation is CSAIGGDHYEQYF.

This chain uses TRBV28 with TRBJ1-6; a weak D match, TRBD1 (5 bases). The CDR3 is made up of 16 amino acids. V lost 4 bases and J 7 bases, leaving 17 bases between the germline ends. Looked up from germline, CDR1 is MDHEN and CDR2 is SYDVKM. CDR3 in DNA: TGTGCCAGCAGTTCCCCCAGTATGGGGCCGAATTCACCCCTCCACTTT. It is translated as CASSSPSMGPNSPLHF.

V gene TRBV28 combines with J gene TRBJ2-7; 8 nucleotides line up with TRBD2. Germline V gene data show CDR1 as MDHEN and CDR2 as SYDVKM. The CDR3 length is 15 residues. Trimming at V came to 3 bases and at J to 0 bases, leaving 4 bases not matched to a gene. The CDR3 spells CASSLRLARSYEQYF. CDR3 nucleotides: TGTGCCAGCAGTTTGCGACTAGCGCGCTCCTACGAGCAGTACTTC.

V gene TRBV7-6 combines with J gene TRBJ2-7; 7 nucleotides align to TRBD1. Germline values: CDR1 SGHVS, CDR2 FNYEAQ. V lost 4 bases to trimming and J lost 4 bases; unmatched junction nucleotides: 10. The CDR3 sequence is 15 residues long. The CDR3 DNA reads as TGTGCCAGCAGCTCCCGACAGGGTCCGCGGTACGAGCAGTACTTC. Protein product: CASSSRQGPRYEQYF.

J is TRBJ1-2 and V is TRBV29-1; no reliable D call. Deletions cut 6 bases from V and 3 bases from J, with 11 bases between. Germline V gene data show CDR1 as SQVTM and CDR2 as ANQGSEA. The CDR3 consists of 12 residues. In nucleotides, the CDR3 is TGCAGCGTAGAGGCCATCGACTATGGCTACACCTTC. It yields the protein CSVEAIDYGYTF.

The V gene is TRBV19, the J gene TRBJ2-2; weak D call: TRBD1 (5 bases). V lost 4 bases and J lost 4, with 13 bases in between. The CDR3 runs 15 residues. CDR1 is LNHDA and CDR2 is SQIVND in the germline V gene (reference sequence). CDR3 amino acids: CASSRLQGSTGELFF. The CDR3 DNA is TGTGCCAGTAGTAGGCTTCAGGGCAGCACCGGGGAGCTGTTTTTT.

The chain recombines TRBV28 with TRBJ2-2, with 9 bases identical to TRBD1. The CDR3 runs 15 residues. J lost 4 bases, V lost 0 bases, and 0 bases had no gene match. Looked up from germline, CDR1 is MDHEN and CDR2 is SYDVKM. The CDR3 bases are TGTGCCAGCAGTTTATGGGACAGGGGCACCGGGGAGCTGTTTTTT. Its translation is CASSLWDRGTGELFF. Variable domain in full (rest from reference TRBV28 and TRBJ2-2): DVKVTQSSRYLVKRTGEKVFLECVQDMDHENMFWYRQDPGLGLRLIYFSYDVKMKEKGDIPEGYSVSREKKERFSLILESASTNQTSMYLCASSLWDRGTGELFFGEGSRLTVL.

Comment on this clone: Other DNA sequences within the sample encode an identical CDR3. This chain uses TRBV11-2 with TRBJ2-3; 7 nucleotides align to TRBD1. Germline V gene lookup returns CDR1 SGHAT and CDR2 FQNNGV. The CDR3 is 15 residues long. V gave up 1 base and J gave up 3 bases; unmatched junction bases: 4. This CDR3 reads CASSLGGGRTDTQYF. CDR3 bases: TGTGCCAGCAGCTTAGGAGGGGGCAGGACAGATACGCAGTATTTT.

The chain links TRBV7-9 to TRBJ1-2; D remains unclear. Germline V lookup: CDR1 SEHNR, CDR2 FQNEAQ (reference sequence). V was trimmed by 3 bases and J by 0 bases, leaving 8 bases between them. The CDR3 has 14 residues. Here the CDR3 DNA reads TGTGCCAGCAGCTTCGACATTCCTAACTATGGCTACACCTTC. Protein: CASSFDIPNYGYTF.

The V call is TRBV28, the J call TRBJ2-1; TRBD2 aligns across 10 bases. The CDR3 has 16 residues. CDR1 MDHEN and CDR2 SYDVKM come from the germline V gene. J lost 9 bases, V lost 8 bases, and 16 bases had no gene match. The CDR3 sequence is CASLPLAGTSAREQFF. Here the CDR3 DNA reads TGTGCCAGCCTCCCTCTAGCGGGGACTAGCGCCCGTGAGCAGTTCTTC.

Details on this clone: At one end, the junction sequence differs from germline, possibly due to a read error. The chain employs TRBV20-1 and TRBJ2-7, with 9 positions matching TRBD2. The germline V gene has CDR1 DFQATT and CDR2 SNEGSKA (reference sequence). The CDR3 has 9 amino acids. CDR3 region: CRKRSGRYF. The DNA of the CDR3 is TGCAGGAAACGGAGCGGGAGGTATTTC.

This rearrangement joins TRBV28 to TRBJ2-7, with D possibly being TRBD2 (6 bases). Germline CDR1 and CDR2: MDHEN and SYDVKM. The CDR3 spans 15 residues. V was clipped by 2 bases and J by 4 bases, with 15 bases between them. The CDR3 protein is CASSLPRTIPYEQYF. CDR3 in DNA: TGTGCCAGCAGTTTACCACGGACTATACCGTACGAGCAGTACTTC.

The rearrangement links TRBV6-4 to TRBJ1-1, with a possible D match to TRBD1 (6 bases). The CDR3 loop spans 13 amino acids. Germline loops: CDR1 MRHNA, CDR2 SNTAGT. Deletions cut 4 bases from V and 4 bases from J, with 10 bases between. The CDR3 DNA reads as TGTGCCAGCAGTGGTGGCAGGGGCACTGAAGCTTTCTTT. This encodes CASSGGRGTEAFF.

V gene TRBV5-6 combines with J gene TRBJ1-5; no clear D. Looked up from germline, CDR1 is SGHDT and CDR2 is YYEEEE. The CDR3 contains 15 residues. Trimming stripped 2 bases from V and 1 base from J, with 10 bases between. In DNA form, the CDR3 reads TGTGCCAGCAGCTTCGGTGGCGGGAGCAATCAGCCCCAGCATTTT. Its translation is CASSFGGGSNQPQHF.

Points on this clone: A junction boundary mismatches the germline segment, possibly from a read error. The chain joins TRBV27 to TRBJ1-4; D is possibly TRBD1 (5 bases). Germline loops: CDR1 MNHEY, CDR2 SMNVEV (reference sequence). The CDR3 extends over 14 amino acids. The CDR3 reads CASSQGATNEKLLF. The CDR3, as DNA: TGTGCCAGCAGCCAGGGTGCAACTAATGAAAAACTGCTTTTT.